This TCR beta chain was captured in a study of blood T cell repertoires in COVID-19. Study details: The samples span acute and convalescent COVID-19 from the United States, Italy and Spain.

V shed 0 bases and J shed 14 bases, with 16 bases lying between them. There are 14 residues in the CDR3. Germline V lookup: CDR1 LNHNV, CDR2 YYDKDF (reference sequence). Only in-frame clones appear in the TCRdb table, and some are missing; sequencing was by immunoSEQ multiplex PCR. This table holds around 310,000 clones, 88% found once. The sequenced material came from PBMCs or T cells enriched from blood (not recorded which). This chain uses TRBV15 with TRBJ1-4, with D unresolved. The TCR sequence derives from a young man who had recovered from COVID-19. CDR3 sequence reads: CATSRDRERFPLFF. In DNA, the CDR3 is TGTGCCACCAGCAGAGATCGAGAACGGTTTCCCCTGTTTTTT.